Following are 4 T cell receptor beta chains from one sample sequenced in a study of T cells in tuberculosis. TCRdb's copy holds only in-frame clones and misses some; the assay was immunoSEQ multiplex PCR. The profile shows more than 35,000 clones, 90% to 95% of them singletons. The material sequenced was PBMCs. The receptors stem from a donor aged 10-29 years with latent tuberculosis or without tuberculosis infection.

This clone was seen once. The J gene is TRBJ1-2, the V gene TRBV7-3, with 7 bases fitting TRBD1. J lost 3 bases, V lost 2 bases, and 3 bases had no gene match. Germline loops: CDR1 SGHTA, CDR2 FQGTGA. The CDR3 sequence is 14 residues long. In DNA, the CDR3 is TGTGCCAGCAGCTTAGCCGGGACAGACTATGGCTACACCTTC. Translating it yields CASSLAGTDYGYTF.

The chain joins TRBV19 to TRBJ1-1, with 7 nucleotides matching TRBD1. Germline CDR1 LNHDA, CDR2 SQIVND (reference sequence). The CDR3 sequence is 16 residues long. Unmatched junction bases numbered 5, after V lost 0 bases and J lost 1 base. The CDR3: CASSIDRQGGNTEAFF. Written as DNA, the CDR3 is TGTGCCAGTAGTATAGACCGACAGGGAGGGAACACTGAAGCTTTCTTT.

V usage is TRBV10-3 and J usage is TRBJ1-1, with D maybe TRBD1 (6 bases). The V end lost 3 bases, the J end lost 2 bases, and 10 bases lay between the germline ends. The CDR3 is 14 residues long. Germline-derived CDR1 and CDR2 are ENHRY and SYGVKD. Here the CDR3 DNA reads TGTGCCATCAGTGACACAGGGACAAACACTGAAGCTTTCTTT. Amino acids: CAISDTGTNTEAFF.

The chain carries TRBV18 and TRBJ2-3; possibly TRBD2 for D (5 bases). Trimming pared 1 base from V and 1 base from J, leaving 15 bases between. CDR3 length: 17 residues. Per germline, CDR1 KGHSH and CDR2 LQKENI. The CDR3 DNA sequence: TGTGCCAGCTCACCACGGAGCGCTAGGCGGGGCACAGATACGCAGTATTTT. It is translated as CASSPRSARRGTDTQYF.